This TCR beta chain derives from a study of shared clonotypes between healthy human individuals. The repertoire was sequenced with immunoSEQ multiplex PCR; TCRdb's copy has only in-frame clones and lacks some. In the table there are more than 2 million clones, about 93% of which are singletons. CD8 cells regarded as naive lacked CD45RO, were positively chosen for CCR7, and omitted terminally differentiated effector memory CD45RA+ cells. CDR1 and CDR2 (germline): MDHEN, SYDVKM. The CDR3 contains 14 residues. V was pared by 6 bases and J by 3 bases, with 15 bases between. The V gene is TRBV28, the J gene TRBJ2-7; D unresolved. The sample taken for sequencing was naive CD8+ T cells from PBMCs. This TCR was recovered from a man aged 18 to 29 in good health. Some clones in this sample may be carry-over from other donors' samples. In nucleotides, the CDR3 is TGTGCCAGCAGCCTCGGTGGATATGTCTACGAGCAGTACTTC. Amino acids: CASSLGGYVYEQYF.